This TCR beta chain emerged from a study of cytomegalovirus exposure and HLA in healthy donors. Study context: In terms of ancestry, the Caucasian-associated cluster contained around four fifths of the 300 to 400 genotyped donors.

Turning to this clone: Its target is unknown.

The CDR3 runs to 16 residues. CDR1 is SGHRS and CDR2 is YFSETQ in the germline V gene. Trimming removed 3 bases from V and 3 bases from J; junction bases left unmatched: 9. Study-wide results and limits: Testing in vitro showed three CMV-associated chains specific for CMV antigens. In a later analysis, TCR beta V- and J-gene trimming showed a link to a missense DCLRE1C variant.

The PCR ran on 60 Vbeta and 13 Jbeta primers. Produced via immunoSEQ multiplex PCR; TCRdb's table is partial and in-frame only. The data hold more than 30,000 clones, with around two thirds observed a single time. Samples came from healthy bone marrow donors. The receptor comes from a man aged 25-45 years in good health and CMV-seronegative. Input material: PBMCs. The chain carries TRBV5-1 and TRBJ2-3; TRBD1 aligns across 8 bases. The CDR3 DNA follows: TGCGCCAGCAGCTACACACCGGGACAGGTAACAGATACGCAGTATTTT. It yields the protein CASSYTPGQVTDTQYF. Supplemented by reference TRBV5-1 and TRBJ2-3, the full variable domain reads KAGVTQTPRYLIKTRGQQVTLSCSPISGHRSVSWYQQTPGQGLQFLFEYFSETQRNKGNFPGRFSGRQFSNSRSEMNVSTLELGDSALYLCASSYTPGQVTDTQYFGPGTRLTVL.